The clone carrying this TCR beta chain was seen more than once but under ten times. Antigen specificity is unknown. A universal primer site was created by template switching, with the cDNA bearing unique molecular identifiers. TCRdb itself ran the 5' RACE reads through MiXCR, one entry per CDR3 protein. The sample lists 250,000 to 350,000 distinct CDR3 sequences; roughly 9.7% were seen once. This specimen comes from a study of identical twins. Overall study findings and caveats: Cross-sectional statistics underpinned the conclusions; the same donors were not followed. Cord blood beta clonotypes that were abundant carried fewer insertions, and memory repertoires showed no such trend.

Per germline, CDR1 LGHDT and CDR2 YNNKEL (reference sequence). Trimming pared 1 base from V and 5 bases from J, leaving 8 bases between. This CDR3 is built from 13 residues. These records were also assigned to another study, of yellow fever vaccine responses in identical twins. That report notes: It has been reported that, in twins, the vaccine T cell response seemed partly convergent and partly personalized.

Sequences were obtained from CD8+ T cells sorted from blood. This chain uses TRBV3-1 with TRBJ2-5; D gene unclear. The sequence came from a young woman in good health. This chain's CDR3 is CASSQAVGETQYF. CDR3 sequence (DNA): TGTGCCAGCAGCCAAGCGGTCGGGGAGACCCAGTACTTC.